These T cell receptor beta chains were read from a single sample in a study of T-cell memory formation after mild COVID-19. TCRdb redid the calling of the 5' RACE reads with MiXCR, one entry per CDR3 protein. The table shows 190,000 or so distinct CDR3 sequences, with about a fifth occurring only once. The sequenced material came from PBMCs or a T cell subset sorted from them (not recorded which). The receptors shown here come from an adult woman who had mild COVID-19 (a few samples of this study predate the infection). Cell type and time point are not known. The CDR3 runs from the conserved cysteine through the conserved F or W. Fields, in order: V gene, clone size, J gene, D gene, CDR3 protein, CDR3 DNA. The D gene is left open where the match is weak. Not all rows give a size; the values are once, few, many and, for expanded clones, a class.

V: TRBV4-1
size: -
J: TRBJ1-1
D: TRBD1
CDR3: CASSHQGGRVTEAFF
DNA: TGCGCCAGCAGCCACCAGGGGGGAAGGGTCACTGAAGCTTTCTTT

V: TRBV27
size: -
J: TRBJ1-4
D: TRBD1
CDR3: CASSEGQGANEKLFF
DNA: TGTGCCAGCAGTGAAGGTCAGGGGGCGAATGAAAAACTGTTTTTT

V: TRBV5-1
size: -
J: TRBJ1-2
D: -
CDR3: CASSLAFRDPYGYTF
DNA: TGCGCCAGCAGCTTGGCCTTCCGGGACCCCTATGGCTACACCTTC

V: TRBV5-1
size: -
J: TRBJ2-1
D: TRBD2
CDR3: CASNSGRGADEQFF
DNA: TGCGCCAGCAATAGCGGGAGAGGCGCGGATGAGCAGTTCTTC

V: TRBV9
size: few
J: TRBJ2-7
D: TRBD2
CDR3: CASSTGLAGDEQYF
DNA: TGTGCCAGCAGCACCGGACTAGCGGGAGACGAGCAGTACTTC

V: TRBV7-9
size: -
J: TRBJ2-5
D: -
CDR3: CASSSDGETQYF
DNA: TGTGCCAGCAGCTCCGACGGAGAGACCCAGTACTTC

V: TRBV7-9
size: few
J: TRBJ2-3
D: TRBD1
CDR3: CASSLGRGRSDTQYF
DNA: TGTGCCAGCAGCTTAGGCAGGGGGCGATCAGATACGCAGTATTTT

V: TRBV20-1
size: -
J: TRBJ2-7
D: -
CDR3: CSAADREAYEQYF
DNA: TGCAGCGCAGCCGACAGAGAAGCTTACGAGCAGTACTTC

V: TRBV5-1
size: -
J: TRBJ2-1
D: -
CDR3: CASSLALGRTYYNEQFF
DNA: TGCGCCAGCAGCTTGGCCTTGGGACGGACGTACTACAATGAGCAGTTCTTC

V: TRBV7-2
size: few
J: TRBJ1-3
D: TRBD1
CDR3: CASSIGTGTGNTIYF
DNA: TGTGCCAGCAGCATCGGGACAGGGACTGGAAACACCATATATTTT

V: TRBV27
size: few
J: TRBJ1-1
D: -
CDR3: CASMGREMNTEAFF
DNA: TGTGCCAGCATGGGACGCGAGATGAACACTGAAGCTTTCTTT

V: TRBV7-6
size: -
J: TRBJ2-7
D: TRBD1
CDR3: CASSLGGGQYYEQYF
DNA: TGTGCCAGCAGCTTAGGAGGGGGACAGTACTACGAGCAGTACTTC

V: TRBV7-6
size: few
J: TRBJ1-4
D: TRBD1
CDR3: CASRYRDRAIEKLFF
DNA: TGTGCCAGCAGATACCGGGACAGGGCTATCGAAAAACTGTTTTTT

V: TRBV15
size: few
J: TRBJ1-5
D: -
CDR3: CATSRDGGVGQPQHF
DNA: TGTGCCACCAGCAGAGATGGGGGCGTTGGTCAGCCCCAGCATTTT

V: TRBV24-1
size: few
J: TRBJ2-2
D: -
CDR3: CATSDFRQATGELFF
DNA: TGTGCCACCAGTGATTTCCGGCAGGCCACCGGGGAGCTGTTTTTT

V: TRBV19
size: -
J: TRBJ2-6
D: -
CDR3: CASSRHMAGANVLTF
DNA: TGTGCCAGTAGCCGACACATGGCTGGGGCCAACGTCCTGACTTTC

V: TRBV4-1
size: -
J: TRBJ2-1
D: -
CDR3: CASSQEAPLGEFVDEQFF
DNA: TGCGCCAGCAGCCAAGAAGCCCCTTTGGGGGAGTTCGTTGATGAGCAGTTCTTC

V: TRBV7-9
size: -
J: TRBJ2-5
D: -
CDR3: CASRSLGASTQETQYF
DNA: TGTGCCAGCAGATCTCTAGGAGCATCCACCCAAGAGACCCAGTACTTC

V: TRBV12-3/TRBV12-4
size: few
J: TRBJ2-5
D: TRBD2
CDR3: CASSLYAGVQETQYF
DNA: TGTGCCAGCAGTTTATACGCGGGAGTCCAAGAGACCCAGTACTTC

V: TRBV12-3/TRBV12-4
size: few
J: TRBJ2-7
D: -
CDR3: CASGPTGWAYEQYF
DNA: TGTGCCAGCGGCCCCACAGGGTGGGCCTACGAGCAGTACTTC

V: TRBV6-5
size: -
J: TRBJ2-7
D: -
CDR3: CASSFRQSFYEQYF
DNA: TGTGCCAGCAGTTTCAGACAGTCCTTCTACGAGCAGTACTTC

V: TRBV7-9
size: -
J: TRBJ1-2
D: -
CDR3: CASSLSEGDGYTF
DNA: TGTGCCAGCAGCTTAAGTGAGGGTGACGGCTACACCTTC

V: TRBV7-9
size: few
J: TRBJ1-4
D: -
CDR3: CASSPPFATNEKLFF
DNA: TGTGCCAGCAGCCCCCCTTTTGCAACTAATGAAAAACTGTTTTTT

V: TRBV2
size: -
J: TRBJ2-3
D: TRBD2
CDR3: CASSEARGSTDTQYF
DNA: TGTGCCAGCAGTGAAGCGCGGGGGAGCACAGATACGCAGTATTTT

V: TRBV4-1
size: -
J: TRBJ2-4
D: TRBD2
CDR3: CASSLGLAGGIAKNIQYF
DNA: TGCGCCAGCAGCCTGGGACTAGCGGGGGGGATAGCCAAAAACATTCAGTACTTC

V: TRBV4-3
size: -
J: TRBJ2-2
D: -
CDR3: CASSQHSPAEGTGELFF
DNA: TGCGCCAGCAGCCAACATTCTCCAGCGGAGGGCACCGGGGAGCTGTTTTTT

V: TRBV9
size: -
J: TRBJ2-3
D: TRBD2
CDR3: CASSGKREGLITDTQYF
DNA: TGTGCCAGCAGCGGAAAGCGGGAGGGCCTTATTACAGATACGCAGTATTTT

V: TRBV7-9
size: -
J: TRBJ2-7
D: -
CDR3: CASSLVEGRREQYF
DNA: TGTGCCAGCAGCTTAGTGGAGGGGCGGAGGGAGCAGTACTTC

V: TRBV5-4
size: -
J: TRBJ1-2
D: -
CDR3: CASSPGQYGYTF
DNA: TGTGCCAGCAGCCCAGGACAGTATGGCTACACCTTC

V: TRBV9
size: -
J: TRBJ2-3
D: TRBD2
CDR3: CASTVDGLAGDTQYF
DNA: TGTGCCAGCACCGTCGATGGGCTAGCGGGTGATACGCAGTATTTT

V: TRBV30
size: few
J: TRBJ2-7
D: TRBD1
CDR3: CAWTPLQGAPYEQYF
DNA: TGTGCCTGGACCCCGCTGCAGGGGGCCCCCTACGAGCAGTACTTC

V: TRBV7-9
size: few
J: TRBJ2-1
D: -
CDR3: CASSLRGSEEFF
DNA: TGTGCCAGCAGCTTAAGGGGCTCGGAGGAGTTCTTC

V: TRBV9
size: -
J: TRBJ2-7
D: TRBD2
CDR3: CASSGGLAGEGGAYEQYF
DNA: TGTGCCAGCAGCGGGGGATTAGCGGGAGAAGGTGGGGCCTACGAGCAGTACTTC

V: TRBV5-1
size: few
J: TRBJ2-5
D: -
CDR3: CASSLQGTGLMGETQYF
DNA: TGCGCCAGCAGCTTACAAGGAACCGGGTTAATGGGGGAGACCCAGTACTTC

V: TRBV6-6
size: -
J: TRBJ1-1
D: -
CDR3: CASSYGGSTEAFF
DNA: TGTGCCAGCAGTTACGGGGGATCCACTGAAGCTTTCTTT

V: TRBV6-2/TRBV6-3
size: -
J: TRBJ1-1
D: -
CDR3: CARRSAREAFF
DNA: TGTGCCAGAAGGAGCGCTCGGGAAGCTTTCTTT

V: TRBV9
size: -
J: TRBJ1-1
D: -
CDR3: CASSAYGEAFF
DNA: TGTGCCAGCAGCGCGTACGGTGAAGCTTTCTTT

V: TRBV23-1
size: -
J: TRBJ2-3
D: -
CDR3: CASSQFGTKGPDTQYF
DNA: TGCGCCAGCAGTCAATTCGGCACTAAAGGCCCAGATACGCAGTATTTT

V: TRBV10-3
size: few
J: TRBJ2-3
D: -
CDR3: CAITKKSTDTQYF
DNA: TGTGCCATCACCAAAAAGAGCACAGATACGCAGTATTTT

V: TRBV29-1
size: -
J: TRBJ2-7
D: TRBD2
CDR3: CSVGLAGVEQYF
DNA: TGCAGCGTTGGGCTAGCGGGAGTCGAGCAGTACTTC

V: TRBV6-5
size: -
J: TRBJ2-6
D: -
CDR3: CASSRIVPSGANVLTF
DNA: TGTGCCAGCAGCCGGATTGTTCCCTCTGGGGCCAACGTCCTGACTTTC

V: TRBV7-6
size: few
J: TRBJ2-5
D: -
CDR3: CASTPMGETQYF
DNA: TGTGCCAGCACCCCGATGGGGGAGACCCAGTACTTC

V: TRBV5-6
size: -
J: TRBJ1-1
D: -
CDR3: CASSWGLPGNTEAFF
DNA: TGTGCCAGCAGCTGGGGACTCCCGGGGAACACTGAAGCTTTCTTT

V: TRBV5-6
size: -
J: TRBJ2-7
D: -
CDR3: CSVAYGSVGTYEQYF
DNA: TGCAGCGTTGCGTACGGGAGTGTTGGCACCTACGAGCAGTACTTC

V: TRBV7-6
size: few
J: TRBJ2-2
D: TRBD1
CDR3: CASSQTGIGELFF
DNA: TGTGCCAGCAGCCAGACAGGGATCGGGGAGCTGTTTTTT

V: TRBV5-4
size: -
J: TRBJ1-1
D: -
CDR3: CASSLAGTPEAFF
DNA: TGTGCCAGCAGCTTGGCGGGGACGCCTGAAGCTTTCTTT